The rows below give T cell receptor beta chains drawn from one sample of a study of T cell repertoires in cytomegalovirus infection. What these receptors recognize is not known. Each CDR3 protein gets one entry after TCRdb re-called the reads with MiXCR. The sample lists approximately 70,000 distinct CDR3 sequences; about 20% were seen once. Sequenced here: CD8+ T cells from cultured PBMCs, sampled from culture after CMV antigen stimulation. These receptors came from a human donor in good health (CMV status not recorded). Some clones in this sample may be carry-over from other donors' samples. CDR3s include the opening cysteine and the closing phenylalanine or tryptophan. A D gene is named only where the DNA matches it firmly. The listing skips clone size in some rows; elsewhere it reads once, few, many or a size class.

d_gene | j_gene | v_gene | abundance | CDR3aa | CDR3nt
. | TRBJ1-3 | TRBV14 | few | CASSRGDTIYF | TGTGCCAGCAGCCGGGGGGACACCATATATTTT
TRBD1 | TRBJ2-7 | TRBV5-1 | few | CASSAGQGDYEQYF | TGCGCCAGCAGCGCAGGACAGGGGGACTACGAGCAGTACTTC
. | TRBJ2-1 | TRBV2 | once | CASSYLADEQFF | TGTGCCAGCAGTTACCTCGCGGATGAGCAGTTCTTC
. | TRBJ1-1 | TRBV12-5 | few | CASSGEGESTEAFF | TGTGCTAGTTCAGGGGAGGGCGAGAGCACTGAAGCTTTCTTT
. | TRBJ2-6 | TRBV4-1 | few | CASSQEGVSGANVLTF | TGCGCCAGCAGCCAAGAGGGGGTGTCTGGGGCCAACGTCCTGACTTTC
. | TRBJ2-7 | TRBV7-2 | few | CASSLGAYPSTYEQYF | TGTGCCAGCAGCTTAGGTGCCTACCCCTCAACCTACGAGCAGTACTTC
. | TRBJ2-2 | TRBV5-5 | few | CASSLAGWRTGELFF | TGTGCCAGCAGCTTGGCGGGTTGGAGGACCGGGGAGCTGTTTTTT
. | TRBJ1-3 | TRBV2 | . | CASRVGSSGNTIYF | TGTGCCAGTCGAGTCGGAAGCTCTGGAAACACCATATATTTT
. | TRBJ2-1 | TRBV7-6 | few | CASSLAYEQFF | TGTGCCAGCAGCTTAGCCTATGAGCAGTTCTTC
. | TRBJ2-2 | TRBV4-1 | . | CASRTGGGELFF | TGCGCCAGCAGAACCGGAGGCGGGGAGCTGTTTTTT
. | TRBJ2-2 | TRBV28 | . | CASSHGQRHTGELFF | TGTGCCAGCAGCCATGGACAGAGACACACCGGGGAGCTGTTTTTT
. | TRBJ1-2 | TRBV7-9 | . | CASSLGGVIGGYTF | TGTGCCAGCAGCTTAGGGGGAGTGATTGGTGGCTACACCTTC
. | TRBJ1-1 | TRBV7-6 | . | CASSDRLNTEAFF | TGTGCCAGCAGCGACAGACTGAACACTGAAGCTTTCTTT
. | TRBJ2-3 | TRBV14 | . | CASSQSLGTDTQYF | TGTGCCAGCAGCCAGTCCTTAGGCACAGATACGCAGTATTTT
TRBD1 | TRBJ2-7 | TRBV7-9 | . | CASSAPDREIYEQYF | TGTGCCAGCAGCGCACCGGACAGGGAGATCTACGAGCAGTACTTC
. | TRBJ1-3 | TRBV6-6 | . | CATDWDSGNTIYF | TGTGCCACCGACTGGGACTCTGGAAACACCATATATTTT
. | TRBJ1-6 | TRBV4-1 | few | CASSQEFSGGRSSYNSPLHF | TGCGCCAGCAGCCAAGAATTTAGCGGGGGACGGAGCTCCTATAATTCACCCCTCCACTTT
TRBD2 | TRBJ2-3 | TRBV19 | . | CASSISGGADTQYF | TGTGCCAGTAGTATTAGCGGGGGGGCAGATACGCAGTATTTT
. | TRBJ1-1 | TRBV5-6 | . | CASSSPGRNTEAFF | TGTGCCAGCAGCTCGCCCGGGAGGAACACTGAAGCTTTCTTT
TRBD1 | TRBJ1-2 | TRBV7-2 | few | CASSPSQGDYGYTF | TGTGCCAGCAGCCCATCACAGGGGGACTATGGCTACACCTTC
TRBD2 | TRBJ2-3 | TRBV7-9 | once | CASSPRAGRSTDTQYF | TGTGCCAGCAGCCCCCGAGCGGGGCGGAGCACAGATACGCAGTATTTT
. | TRBJ2-3 | TRBV6-5 | few | CASSYSPGFAATDTQYF | TGTGCCAGCAGTTACTCGCCCGGTTTTGCGGCCACAGATACGCAGTATTTT
. | TRBJ2-7 | TRBV12-3/TRBV12-4 | few | CASSFVSYEQYF | TGTGCCAGCAGTTTTGTCAGCTACGAGCAGTACTTC
TRBD1 | TRBJ1-4 | TRBV18 | . | CASSAVPTGKEEKLFF | TGTGCCAGCTCGGCCGTCCCGACAGGGAAGGAAGAAAAACTGTTTTTT
TRBD1 | TRBJ1-5 | TRBV12-3/TRBV12-4 | . | CASSSSTGEGNQPQHF | TGTGCCAGCAGTTCGTCGACAGGGGAGGGCAATCAGCCCCAGCATTTT
. | TRBJ1-1 | TRBV7-9 | . | CASSFGGEAFF | TGTGCCAGCAGCTTCGGGGGTGAAGCTTTCTTT
TRBD1 | TRBJ1-3 | TRBV7-9 | many | CASGNRGQAGNTIYF | TGTGCCAGCGGGAATAGGGGACAGGCTGGAAACACCATATATTTT
TRBD1 | TRBJ1-2 | TRBV12-3/TRBV12-4 | . | CASSPPRTGIYGYTF | TGTGCCAGCAGTCCCCCCCGGACAGGGATCTATGGCTACACCTTC
TRBD1 | TRBJ1-5 | TRBV7-6 | few | CASRGTGANQPQHF | TGTGCCAGCAGAGGGACAGGGGCCAATCAGCCCCAGCATTTT
. | TRBJ2-5 | TRBV7-2 | . | CASSLNKGGLETQYF | TGTGCCAGCAGCTTAAATAAAGGGGGGCTGGAGACCCAGTACTTC
. | TRBJ1-5 | TRBV6-2/TRBV6-3 | . | CASSSEGNQPQHF | TGTGCCAGCAGTTCCGAGGGCAATCAGCCCCAGCATTTT
TRBD2 | TRBJ2-1 | TRBV7-9 | few | CASTKRKAGEGNEQFF | TGTGCCAGCACCAAAAGAAAGGCGGGGGAAGGCAATGAGCAGTTCTTC
. | TRBJ1-1 | TRBV25-1 | few | CASSDVGAGRAFF | TGTGCCAGCAGTGATGTTGGGGCAGGGAGGGCTTTCTTT
. | TRBJ2-2 | TRBV7-6 | few | CASSLGSGFGELFF | TGTGCCAGCAGCTTAGGGTCAGGGTTCGGGGAGCTGTTTTTT
TRBD1 | TRBJ1-3 | TRBV6-6 | . | CASSYGQGPGNTIYF | TGTGCCAGCAGTTACGGACAGGGGCCTGGAAACACCATATATTTT
. | TRBJ2-3 | TRBV7-7 | . | CASSSRSGADTQYF | TGTGCCAGCAGCTCACGTAGTGGCGCAGATACGCAGTATTTT
. | TRBJ1-2 | TRBV4-1 | . | CASSQGGHIAGYTF | TGCGCCAGCAGCCAGGGTGGACATATAGCTGGCTACACCTTC
. | TRBJ1-2 | TRBV6-1 | few | CASRVGGPYGYTF | TGTGCCAGCAGGGTGGGGGGCCCCTATGGCTACACCTTC
. | TRBJ1-5 | TRBV7-2 | many | CASSTDGLSYQPQHF | TGTGCCAGCAGCACCGACGGACTGAGCTATCAGCCCCAGCATTTT
TRBD1 | TRBJ2-7 | TRBV7-3 | . | CASSSVSRDRDYEQYF | TGTGCCAGCAGCTCAGTATCGCGGGACAGGGACTACGAGCAGTACTTC
. | TRBJ2-7 | TRBV12-3/TRBV12-4 | . | CASRPGDGYEQYF | TGTGCCAGCAGGCCCGGGGACGGTTACGAGCAGTACTTC
. | TRBJ2-1 | TRBV5-4 | . | CASSLDRWNEQFF | TGTGCCAGCAGCTTGGACAGGTGGAATGAGCAGTTCTTC
. | TRBJ1-1 | TRBV7-3 | . | CASSLGPSGMNTEAFF | TGTGCCAGCAGCTTAGGGCCTTCCGGAATGAACACTGAAGCTTTCTTT
. | TRBJ1-1 | TRBV20-1 | few | CSARQAGLQGKAFF | TGCAGTGCCAGACAGGCTGGGCTCCAGGGAAAAGCTTTCTTT
TRBD1 | TRBJ1-5 | TRBV4-2 | many | CASSPSDRGRQPQHF | TGTGCCAGCAGCCCCTCCGACAGGGGCAGACAGCCCCAGCATTTT
TRBD1 | TRBJ1-6 | TRBV7-2 | few | CASSPPPGGYNSPLHF | TGTGCCAGCAGCCCTCCCCCAGGGGGCTATAATTCACCCCTCCACTTT
TRBD1 | TRBJ1-1 | TRBV7-2 | . | CASSSQGARLAFF | TGTGCCAGCAGCTCACAGGGGGCGAGGTTAGCTTTCTTT
. | TRBJ1-3 | TRBV7-2 | . | CASRKPGSSGNTIYF | TGTGCCAGCAGAAAACCCGGGAGCTCTGGAAACACCATATATTTT
. | TRBJ1-5 | TRBV6-2/TRBV6-3 | once | CASTPTNSNQPQHF | TGTGCCAGCACCCCGACAAATAGCAATCAGCCCCAGCATTTT
. | TRBJ1-5 | TRBV7-2 | many | CASSLGGAGQPQHF | TGTGCCAGCAGCTTGGGGGGAGCGGGCCAGCCCCAGCATTTT